This record concerns one T cell receptor (beta chain) sequence. The CDR3 contains 17 residues. The entry originates in a study of blood T cell repertoires in COVID-19. The assay was immunoSEQ multiplex PCR, and TCRdb's table has in-frame clones only and misses some. Seen here are fewer than 500,000 clones, 88% observed once, and the top ten hold about 0.89%. Sequencing was performed on PBMCs or T cells enriched from blood (not recorded which). The clonotype was recovered from a woman in her thirties with acute COVID-19. The chain combines TRBV21-1 with TRBJ2-3; the table assigns TRBD2, which was not confirmed against the DNA. TRBV21-1 is a pseudogene locus. The CDR3 DNA reads TGTGCCAGCAGCAAAGAGGGTAGCGGGGGGGCGGAAGATACGCAGTATTTT. This sequence encodes CASSKEGSGGAEDTQYF.